The 22 T cell receptor beta chains below all came from one sample that was sequenced in a study of T cell repertoires in cytomegalovirus infection. TCRdb processed the reads anew with MiXCR; each CDR3 protein has one entry. The table includes approximately 990,000 distinct CDR3 sequences, less than 35% detected once. The antigens these receptors bind are not known. Sequences were derived from cultured CD8+ T cells from PBMCs, sampled from culture after CMV antigen stimulation. The receptors stem from a human donor in good health (CMV status not recorded). Some clones in this sample may be carry-over from other donors' samples.

The chain employs TRBV27 and TRBJ2-7; a possible D gene is TRBD2 (5 bases). From germline, CDR1 is MNHEY and CDR2 SMNVEV (reference sequence). Trimming cost V 6 bases and J 0 bases, with 12 bases left between them. The CDR3 spans 14 residues. The DNA of the CDR3 is TGTGCCAGCAGCGAGGCGAGCGGCTCCTACGAGCAGTACGTC. Its translation is CASSEASGSYEQYV.

This clonotype occurred a few times. The CDR3 DNA sequence: TGTGCCAGCAGCTTACGCGAGCGGGGGGCCGAAGAGACCCAGTACTTC. It specifies CASSLRERGAEETQYF. This chain uses TRBV13 with TRBJ2-5, with 9 bases aligning to TRBD2. The germline CDR1 and CDR2 sequences are PRHDT and FYEKMQ (reference sequence). Trimming cost V 2 bases and J 3 bases; bases outside gene matches: 7. The CDR3 covers 16 residues. Variable domain in full (rest from reference TRBV13 and TRBJ2-5): AAGVIQSPRHLIKEKRETATLKCYPIPRHDTVYWYQQGPGQDPQFLISFYEKMQSDKGSIPDRFSAQQFSDYHSELNMSSLELGDSALYFCASSLRERGAEETQYFGPGTRLLVL.

This clonotype was recorded only once. The CDR3 protein is CASNRTGANYGYTF. The CDR3 nucleotides read TGTGCCAGTAACCGGACCGGAGCTAACTATGGCTACACCTTC. The V gene is TRBV19, the J gene TRBJ1-2; D remains unclear. Germline V gene data show CDR1 as LNHDA and CDR2 as SQIVND (reference sequence). V was clipped by 7 bases and J by 0 bases, with 12 bases between them. This CDR3 spans 14 amino acids.

This rearrangement joins TRBV10-3 to TRBJ1-1; D uncertain. Germline V gene lookup returns CDR1 ENHRY and CDR2 SYGVKD. V lost 6 bases, J lost 4 bases, and 12 bases lay in between. This CDR3 region has 13 residues. DNA for the CDR3: TGTGCCATCAGCCCTGGTGGACGCACTGAAGCTTTCTTT. It encodes CAISPGGRTEAFF.

CDR3 nucleotides: TGTGCCAGCTGCGGGCAGGCACCAATGAACACTGAAGCTTTCTTT. Translated, it gives CASCGQAPMNTEAFF. The J gene is TRBJ1-1, the V gene TRBV13; D is undetermined. There are 15 residues in the CDR3. V was shortened by 8 bases and J by 0 bases, with 16 bases between the two germline ends. The germline V gene encodes CDR1 PRHDT and CDR2 FYEKMQ (reference sequence).

This rearrangement joins TRBV5-6 to TRBJ1-1; D gene ambiguous. CDR1 and CDR2 from the germline V gene are SGHDT and YYEEEE. The CDR3 is 11 amino acids. V lost 2 bases, J lost 9 bases, and 8 bases lay in between. CDR3 amino acids: CASSFGQQAFF. The CDR3 DNA sequence: TGTGCCAGCAGCTTTGGGCAACAAGCTTTCTTT.

This clonotype has a handful of counts. The chain combines TRBV23-1 with TRBJ2-3, with TRBD1 matching over 9 bases. Being an ORF, TRBV23-1 has a function that is uncertain. The length of the CDR3 is 17 residues. J gave up 5 bases and V 2 bases, and 11 bases lay outside the gene matches. CDR3: CASSQQTGGVLGDTQYF. The CDR3 nucleotides read TGCGCCAGCAGTCAACAAACAGGGGGCGTATTGGGAGATACGCAGTATTTT.

This clonotype was counted a few times. The V and J genes are TRBV12-3 or TRBV12-4 and TRBJ2-2; 8 bases are shared with TRBD1. V was clipped by 6 bases and J by 7 bases; unmatched bases: 7. The length of the CDR3 is 14 residues. This chain's CDR3 is CASRTQGVSGELFF. The CDR3 DNA follows: TGTGCCAGCAGAACACAGGGGGTTAGCGGGGAGCTGTTTTTT.

This sequence joins TRBV20-1 and TRBJ2-2; TRBD2 agrees at 9 bases. After removal of 3 bases from V and 1 base from J, the junction contained 3 bases not matched to a gene. The CDR3 is made up of 15 amino acids. Germline CDR1 reads DFQATT; CDR2 reads SNEGSKA (reference sequence). The CDR3 protein is CSARALAGNTGELFF. The CDR3 DNA reads TGCAGTGCTAGGGCACTAGCGGGGAACACCGGGGAGCTGTTTTTT.

The chain joins TRBV10-3 to TRBJ1-2; 7 nucleotides match TRBD1. Germline values: CDR1 ENHRY, CDR2 SYGVKD. V dropped 3 bases and J dropped 4; count of bases not matched to a gene: 2. The CDR3 is 13 residues long. CDR3 bases: TGTGCCATCAGTGAAGGGGGCGGCTATGGCTACACCTTC. This sequence encodes CAISEGGGYGYTF.

The rearrangement links TRBV9 to TRBJ2-1; D remains ambiguous. Germline CDR1 SGDLS, CDR2 YYNGEE. V was trimmed by 0 bases and J by 6 bases, leaving 7 bases between them. The CDR3 contains 13 residues. This CDR3 reads CASSVGLRNEQFF. The CDR3 bases are TGTGCCAGCAGCGTAGGACTGCGCAATGAGCAGTTCTTC. Looking up the rest from reference TRBV9 and TRBJ2-1 gives the full variable domain: DSGVTQTPKHLITATGQRVTLRCSPRSGDLSVYWYQQSLDQGLQFLIQYYNGEERAKGNILERFSAQQFPDLHSELNLSSLELGDSALYFCASSVGLRNEQFFGPGTRLTVL.

This sequence joins TRBV9 and TRBJ2-1, with 7 bases aligning to TRBD1. The CDR3 has 15 amino acids. Germline CDR1 and CDR2: SGDLS and YYNGEE. V was clipped by 0 bases and J by 7 bases; unmatched bases: 7. The CDR3 sequence: CASSVETGPNNEQFF. Written as DNA, the CDR3 is TGTGCCAGCAGCGTAGAGACAGGGCCAAATAATGAGCAGTTCTTC.

This clonotype has a count of ten or more. V usage is TRBV7-2 and J usage is TRBJ2-1, with a tentative D call TRBD2 (6 bases). The V and J ends lost 5 bases and 10 bases respectively, with 21 bases between them. CDR1 and CDR2 (germline): SGHTA, FQGNSA. The length of the CDR3 is 15 residues. Written as DNA, the CDR3 is TGTGCCAGCAGCGCGCCCTCTAGCGCTCCGGGGGAGCAGTTCTTC. Protein product: CASSAPSSAPGEQFF.

This clonotype appeared a few times. The CDR3: CASSSGLAFF. The DNA of the CDR3 is TGTGCCAGCAGCTCAGGACTAGCTTTCTTT. The chain has TRBV7-9 and TRBJ1-1; D remains unclear. The CDR3 loop spans 10 amino acids. Germline V gives CDR1 SEHNR, CDR2 FQNEAQ (reference sequence). V dropped 4 bases and J dropped 10 bases, with 7 bases sitting between them.

V and J are TRBV7-9 and TRBJ2-1, with 7 bases aligning to TRBD1. The CDR3 length is 12 residues. Germline V gene data show CDR1 as SEHNR and CDR2 as FQNEAQ (reference sequence). V gave up 8 bases and J gave up 6 bases; unmatched junction bases: 4. DNA for the CDR3: TGTGCCAGCCTGACAGGGTCCAATGAGCAGTTCTTC. It translates to CASLTGSNEQFF.

This clonotype was seen at least ten times. The chain couples TRBV7-8 to TRBJ1-4, with D perhaps matching TRBD1 (6 bases). Trimming left V 5 bases short and J 0 bases short, with 10 bases between. The CDR3 has 15 residues. Germline V gives CDR1 SGHVS, CDR2 FQNEAQ. Written as DNA, the CDR3 is TGTGCCAGCAGCCCGACAGGTGCAACTAATGAAAAACTGTTTTTT. Translation: CASSPTGATNEKLFF.

The sample holds a few counts of this clonotype. The chain is built from TRBV19 and TRBJ1-1, with D maybe TRBD1 (6 bases). The CDR3 runs to 12 residues. Trimming took 1 base from V and 9 from J, leaving 9 bases between them. Germline V lookup: CDR1 LNHDA, CDR2 SQIVND (reference sequence). The CDR3 DNA reads TGTGCCAGTAGTATAGTCGGGGACAAAGCTTTCTTT. This codes for CASSIVGDKAFF.

In this sample, this clonotype turned up a few times. The chain carries TRBV12-3 or TRBV12-4 and TRBJ2-5, with TRBD1 matching 10 bases. Trimming took 0 bases from V and 4 from J; bases not matched to a gene: 5. CDR3 length equals 16 residues. CDR3 residues: CASSLARGQGRETQYF. The DNA of the CDR3 is TGTGCCAGCAGTTTAGCGCGGGGACAGGGGAGAGAGACCCAGTACTTC.

This clonotype was counted only a few times. The rearrangement uses TRBV5-6 and TRBJ2-7; TRBD1 matches 7 bases. Germline V gives CDR1 SGHDT, CDR2 YYEEEE. This CDR3 contains 14 residues. V was clipped by 3 bases and J by 0 bases; unmatched bases: 3. CDR3 coding DNA: TGTGCCAGCAGCTCAGGGGGATACTCCTACGAGCAGTACTTC. Translation: CASSSGGYSYEQYF.

This clonotype was counted between two and nine times. This chain uses TRBV20-1 with TRBJ1-4, with D possibly being TRBD1 (5 bases). Germline loops: CDR1 DFQATT, CDR2 SNEGSKA (reference sequence). This CDR3 has 13 amino acids. The V end was cut by 2 bases, the J end by 8 bases, with 12 bases between. CDR3 DNA sequence: TGCAGTGCTAGACGCCCCCACAGGGAAAAACTGTTTTTT. Translation gives CSARRPHREKLFF.

This clonotype was found many times. The gene calls are TRBV7-8 and TRBJ2-2; the D is unclear. The germline V gene has CDR1 SGHVS and CDR2 FQNEAQ. The CDR3 sequence is 11 residues long. V shed 6 bases and J shed 3 bases, with 2 bases lying between them. The CDR3 coding sequence is TGTGCCAGCAGGGACACCGGGGAGCTGTTTTTT. Translation gives CASRDTGELFF.

The chain uses TRBV25-1 and TRBJ1-2; D gene unclear. The CDR3 totals 13 residues. Trimming removed 3 bases at V and 4 bases at J, with 9 bases between. Germline CDR1 MGHDK, CDR2 SYGVNS. For the CDR3, the DNA is TGTGCCAGCAGTGATTCCAGCCGCTATGGCTACACCTTC. As protein: CASSDSSRYGYTF.